A single TCR beta chain is shown here with its context. The CDR3 covers 14 residues. Germline assignment: CDR1 LGHNT and CDR2 FRNRAP. V was shortened by 1 base and J by 7 bases, with 11 bases between the two germline ends. This sample was taken from a study of blood T cell repertoires in COVID-19. About the research overall: Material from acute and convalescent COVID-19 was sourced from the United States, Italy and Spain.

In the original analysis: For nucleated cells, counts were estimated from reference gene primer amplification. Profiling relied on immunoSEQ multiplex PCR, and the TCRdb table lists in-frame clones only, not all of them. V and J calls plus clone size are reproduced from that table; the DNA served to infer D and trimming. The sample holds about 140,000 clones, roughly four fifths seen once. Those enrolled, adults aged roughly 18 to 95 years, came from under 25 US areas. Self-reported history from a screening survey and questionnaire set each donor's cohort. The sample consisted of PBMCs or T cells enriched from blood (not recorded which). The V and J genes are TRBV12-5 and TRBJ2-1, with a weak D call TRBD1 (6 bases). The TCR sequence derives from a woman aged 45-59 years with acute COVID-19. CDR3 amino acids: CASGLDLTGNEQFF. For the CDR3, the DNA is TGTGCTAGTGGTTTGGACCTTACAGGGAATGAGCAGTTCTTC.